This passage covers 13 T cell receptor beta chains from one sample sequenced in a study of lymphopenia after photon versus proton radiotherapy. The table came from immunoSEQ multiplex PCR; TCRdb's copy has only in-frame clones and leaves some out. Here the sample spans over 25,000 clones, 84% being singletons. This material consisted of peripheral blood, taken from a patient treated with proton-based radiotherapy. The source of these receptors is a woman aged 65 to 85 with pancreatic cancer.

V usage is TRBV4-2 and J usage is TRBJ1-4; a weak D match, TRBD1 (5 bases). V was pared by 0 bases and J by 6 bases, with 11 bases between. Germline V gives CDR1 LGHNA, CDR2 YNFKEQ. The CDR3 has 15 residues. Here the CDR3 DNA reads TGTGCCAGCAGCCAAGAATGGGGACCTGATGAAAAACTGTTTTTT. This gives the protein CASSQEWGPDEKLFF.

V usage is TRBV28 and J usage is TRBJ2-5; possible D gene TRBD2, 5 bases. The CDR3 totals 15 residues. Deletions cut 5 bases from V and 10 bases from J, with 23 bases between. Germline assignment: CDR1 MDHEN and CDR2 SYDVKM. CDR3 residues: CASSPRQWELPSQYF. CDR3 bases: TGTGCCAGCAGTCCCCGGCAGTGGGAGCTCCCGAGCCAGTACTTC.

The chain couples TRBV28 to TRBJ2-7; D tentatively fits TRBD1 or TRBD2 (5 bases each). Germline CDR1 and CDR2: MDHEN and SYDVKM. V gave up 2 bases and J gave up 3 bases, with 17 bases separating them. The CDR3 runs to 16 residues. CDR3 sequence (DNA): TGTGCCAGCAGTTTAAGAGGGGTATACTCCTACTACGAGCAGTACTTC. Translated, it gives CASSLRGVYSYYEQYF.

CDR3 loop: CASSNRQLTDTQYF. In nucleotides, the CDR3 is TGTGCCAGCAGCAATCGACAGCTCACAGATACGCAGTATTTT. The chain has TRBV9 and TRBJ2-3; D is perhaps TRBD1 (5 bases). Germline CDR1 reads SGDLS; CDR2 reads YYNGEE. This CDR3 has 14 residues. Between the trimmed V and J ends, which lost 4 bases and 2 bases, there was a span of 11 bases.

This chain links TRBV18 with TRBJ2-1; the D is unclear. There are 11 residues in the CDR3. V lost 5 bases and J lost 4, with 3 bases in between. Germline CDR1 is KGHSH and CDR2 is LQKENI. The CDR3 loop reads CASSSYNEQFF. The CDR3 DNA reads TGTGCCAGCTCATCGTACAATGAGCAGTTCTTC.

The chain is built from TRBV7-2 and TRBJ1-2; the match to TRBD1 covers 8 bases. Trimming cost V 2 bases and J 7 bases; bases outside gene matches: 3. This CDR3 is built from 13 residues. Per germline, CDR1 SGHTA and CDR2 FQGNSA. CDR3 protein: CASSLQGARGYTF. The CDR3 DNA reads TGTGCCAGCAGCTTACAGGGGGCGCGTGGCTACACCTTC.

The chain has TRBV4-2 and TRBJ1-4; no firm D call. Trimming left V 1 base short and J 7 bases short, with 13 bases between. The CDR3 is 15 residues long. The germline gives CDR1 LGHNA, CDR2 YNFKEQ. CDR3 nucleotides: TGTGCCAGCAGCCAAGGTGGGCAGACGGGTGAAAAACTGTTTTTT. It yields the protein CASSQGGQTGEKLFF.

The rearrangement joins TRBV11-2 to TRBJ2-1; D is undetermined. The CDR3 extends over 14 amino acids. CDR1 is SGHAT and CDR2 is FQNNGV in the germline V gene. Trimming cost V 5 bases and J 6 bases, with 14 bases left between them. The DNA of the CDR3 is TGTGCCAGCAGCCTCATAAGTCCAGGCAATGAGCAGTTCTTC. This gives the protein CASSLISPGNEQFF. Complete variable domain (other parts from reference TRBV11-2 and TRBJ2-1): EAGVAQSPRYKIIEKRQSVAFWCNPISGHATLYWYQQILGQGPKLLIQFQNNGVVDDSQLPKDRFSAERLKGVDSTLKIQPAKLEDSAVYLCASSLISPGNEQFFGPGTRLTVL.

This rearrangement joins TRBV4-2 to TRBJ1-6; 7 nucleotides agree with TRBD1. With 6 bases clipped from V and 7 bases from J, the junction kept 9 bases outside the gene matches. Germline CDR1 LGHNA, CDR2 YNFKEQ. The CDR3 length is 15 residues. DNA for the CDR3: TGTGCCAGCAGACGCGCCGGGACAGAGAATTCACCCCTCCACTTT. It encodes CASRRAGTENSPLHF.

The chain combines TRBV28 with TRBJ2-3, with TRBD2 identical over 12 bases. Trimming at V came to 5 bases and at J to 4 bases, leaving 7 bases not matched to a gene. Per the germline V gene, CDR1 is MDHEN and CDR2 is SYDVKM. CDR3 length equals 16 residues. The DNA for the CDR3 is TGTGCCAGCAGTGGAAGACTAGCGGGAGAAGCAGATACGCAGTATTTT. This gives the protein CASSGRLAGEADTQYF.

The rearrangement uses TRBV5-5 and TRBJ2-5; 12 bases align to TRBD2. V was clipped by 4 bases and J by 4 bases; unmatched bases: 8. The CDR3 runs to 16 residues. CDR1 is SGHKS and CDR2 is YYEKEE in the germline V gene (reference sequence). The CDR3 DNA reads TGTGCCAGCAGCCCCGGGGCTAGCGGGAGGGGAGAGACCCAGTACTTC. Amino acids: CASSPGASGRGETQYF. Supplemented by reference TRBV5-5 and TRBJ2-5, the full variable domain reads DAGVTQSPTHLIKTRGQQVTLRCSPISGHKSVSWYQQVLGQGPQFIFQYYEKEERGRGNFPDRFSARQFPNYSSELNVNALLLGDSALYLCASSPGASGRGETQYFGPGTRLLVL.

The rearrangement uses TRBV2 and TRBJ2-5; 11 bases match TRBD1. Gene TRBJ2-7 matches the end of the DNA better, so the J call may be wrong. The CDR3 consists of 18 residues. The germline gives CDR1 SNHLY, CDR2 FYNNEI. CDR3 residues: CASSVSEFGTGGMYEQYF. CDR3 bases: TGTGCCAGCAGTGTTTCTGAATTCGGGACAGGGGGGATGTACGAGCAGTACTTC.

This CDR3 reads CASQTGGTEAFF. The CDR3 DNA follows: TGTGCCAGCCAAACAGGGGGCACTGAAGCTTTCTTT. The V and J genes are TRBV2 and TRBJ1-1; 8 bases map to TRBD1. Germline V gene data show CDR1 as SNHLY and CDR2 as FYNNEI. After removal of 8 bases from V and 4 bases from J, the junction contained 3 bases not matched to a gene. This CDR3 region has 12 residues.